Described below is a single T cell receptor beta chain sequence and its context. This clonotype turned up a few times. The specificity of this receptor is unknown. No much larger clone exists at a distance of one base, and base qualities are not known. The donors were a few dozen Caucasian individuals from Russia, aged 6 to 90 years, who were systemically healthy. Around 9.8 milliliters of peripheral blood were collected from each donor into EDTA-treated Vacutainer tubes. Ficoll-Paque density-gradient centrifugation was used to isolate PBMCs, with at least 7 million per sample. Trizol reagent was used to extract total RNA from the PBMCs, yielding at least 5.5 micrograms per sample. For every donor, flow cytometry on a PBMC aliquot measured the percentage of naive CD45RAhigh/CD27high T cells. The data originate from a study of blood T cells in healthy people across ages (dated by TCRdb to 2014 to 2015). About the investigation overall: Template switching captured roughly one uniquely barcoded TCR beta cDNA molecule per two T cells in model experiments. Donors of different ages were randomly distributed across sequencing lanes to avoid experimental bias. Using the same blood draw, the study looked at two additional independent replicas of 1 million unique cDNA reads for two donors, one aged 18 to 30 and the other aged 80 or older. Donors were grouped into four age groups: young (average roughly 16 years), middle-aged (approximately 41), aged (around 60) and long-lived (less than 85). To track age-related changes in TCR beta repertoire diversity, the study relied on deep sequencing normalized with unique cDNA molecular identifiers.

The germline V gene (reference sequence) supplies CDR1 MNHNY and CDR2 SVGAGI. The CDR3 goes from the cysteine to the phenylalanine over 13 residues. Here the CDR3 DNA is all that survives: 39 bases in frame from base 1. V and J lose 7 bases and 3 bases, and a span of 11 bases separates them. Overall study outcomes, separate from this receptor: Estimates of total diversity based on one million sequenced T cells were regarded as lower bounds and as underestimates. Donor CMV infection status was unknown, potentially confounding age-related changes in expanded clonotypes. The percentage of naive T cells measured by flow cytometry correlated strongly with observed TCR beta diversity. Bulk unsorted PBMC profiling prevented conclusive comparison of naive and antigen-experienced compartments. As age increased, observed TCR beta diversity per million T cells dropped in a roughly linear way, and a significant reduction was already evident by age around 41. The long-lived group showed more naive CD4+ T cells, fewer expanded clones and increased TCR diversity than the aged group, suggesting age selection.

Receptors were amplified or captured by 5' RACE. TCRdb lists the instrument as Illumina HiSeq 2500. A second PCR of 7 to 11 cycles was performed with a sample-barcoded 5' primer and a J-beta primer mix. Each TCR beta cDNA molecule received a unique molecular identifier from a template-switch 5' adaptor carrying 12 random nucleotides. Each sample yielded at least 3 million CDR3-containing paired-end reads. First-strand cDNA was synthesized from all RNA with the Mint cDNA synthesis kit, primed by a TRBC-specific oligonucleotide. After uracil-DNA glycosylase treatment, a first 18-cycle PCR used universal primers M1SS and BC2_uni_R on all cDNA. In the paper's pipeline: For normalization, 1 million high-quality reads were randomly selected from each sample, with every read carrying a distinct molecular identifier. Reads with shared molecular identifiers were discarded instead of being binned into consensus sequences. MiTCR, run with a Q25 quality threshold and the strictest error-elimination algorithm, handled CDR3 identification, clonotype clustering and error correction. A nonparametric unseen species model using Euler transformation provided a lower-bound estimate of total TCR beta diversity. The raw public data were reprocessed by TCRdb itself: fastp quality trimming at Q25, MiXCR clonotype calling, in-frame beta chains only. All rows with the same CDR3 protein become a single entry with the most common DNA and genes. These V and J calls derive from TCRdb rather than the authors' analysis. The sample table holds roughly 1.6 million distinct CDR3 sequences, of which around 36% were seen once. The ten top clones hold 11% of the sample.

This chain is built from TRBV6-6 and TRBJ2-3; the D segment cannot be called with confidence. What was sequenced was blood. The sequence was obtained from a woman aged 25 to 45 in good health. The nucleotide sequence reads TGTGCCAGCACCTCAATAGGGACAGATACGCAGTATTTT. Its product reads: CASTSIGTDTQYF.